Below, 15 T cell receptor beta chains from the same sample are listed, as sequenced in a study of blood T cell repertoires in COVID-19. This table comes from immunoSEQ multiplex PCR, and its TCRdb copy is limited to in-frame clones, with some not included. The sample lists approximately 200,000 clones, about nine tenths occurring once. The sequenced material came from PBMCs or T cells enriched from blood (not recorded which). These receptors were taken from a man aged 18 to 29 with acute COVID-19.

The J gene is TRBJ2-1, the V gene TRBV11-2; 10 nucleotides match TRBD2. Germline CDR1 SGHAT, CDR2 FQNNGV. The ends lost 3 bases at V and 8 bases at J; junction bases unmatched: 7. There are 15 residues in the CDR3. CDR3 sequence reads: CASSLVLAGRDEQFF. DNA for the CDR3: TGTGCCAGCAGCTTGGTACTAGCGGGGCGGGATGAGCAGTTCTTC.

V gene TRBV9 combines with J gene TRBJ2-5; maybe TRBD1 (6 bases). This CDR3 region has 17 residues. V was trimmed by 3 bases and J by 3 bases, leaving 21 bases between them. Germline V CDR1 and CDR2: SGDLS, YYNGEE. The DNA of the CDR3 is TGTGCCAGCAGCGAAGGGGATTCGGGACAAGGGAAAGAGACCCAGTACTTC. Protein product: CASSEGDSGQGKETQYF.

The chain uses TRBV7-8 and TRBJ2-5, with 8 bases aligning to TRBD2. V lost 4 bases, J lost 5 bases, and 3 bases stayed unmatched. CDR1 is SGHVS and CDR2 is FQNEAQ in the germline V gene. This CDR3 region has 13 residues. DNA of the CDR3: TGTGCCAGCAGCTACCGGGGGGGGGAGACCCAGTACTTC. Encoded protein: CASSYRGGETQYF.

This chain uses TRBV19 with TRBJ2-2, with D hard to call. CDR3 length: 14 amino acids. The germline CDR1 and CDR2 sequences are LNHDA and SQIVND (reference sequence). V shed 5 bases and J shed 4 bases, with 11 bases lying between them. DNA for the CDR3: TGTGCCAGTAGTCGGCTAGGCTCCACCGGGGAGCTGTTTTTT. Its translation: CASSRLGSTGELFF.

CDR3 nucleotide sequence: TGTGCCAGCAGCTTAATTAGGGGGATGAACACTGAAGCTTTCTTT. The encoded protein is CASSLIRGMNTEAFF. This sequence joins TRBV7-9 and TRBJ1-1; possibly TRBD1 for D (6 bases). CDR3 length: 15 amino acids. V gave up 2 bases and J gave up 0 bases, with 10 bases separating them. Germline V gene lookup returns CDR1 SEHNR and CDR2 FQNEAQ (reference sequence).

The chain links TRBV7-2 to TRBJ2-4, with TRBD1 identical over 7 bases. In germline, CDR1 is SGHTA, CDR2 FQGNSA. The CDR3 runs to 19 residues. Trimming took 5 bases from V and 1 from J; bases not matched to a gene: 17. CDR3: CASSSRKGAGWEAKNIQYF. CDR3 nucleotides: TGTGCCAGCAGCAGTCGTAAGGGGGCAGGGTGGGAGGCCAAAAACATTCAGTACTTC.

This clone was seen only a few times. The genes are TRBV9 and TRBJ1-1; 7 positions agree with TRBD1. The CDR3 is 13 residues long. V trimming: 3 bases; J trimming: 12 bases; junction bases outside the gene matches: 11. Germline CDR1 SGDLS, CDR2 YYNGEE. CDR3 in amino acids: CASSAQRQGSTFF. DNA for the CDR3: TGTGCCAGCAGCGCCCAAAGACAGGGATCTACTTTCTTT.

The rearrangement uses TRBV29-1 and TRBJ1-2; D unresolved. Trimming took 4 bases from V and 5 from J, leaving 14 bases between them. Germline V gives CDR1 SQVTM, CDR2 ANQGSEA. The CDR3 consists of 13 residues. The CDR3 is CSVGDSAVYGYTF. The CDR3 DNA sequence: TGCAGCGTTGGCGACTCTGCCGTATATGGCTACACCTTC.

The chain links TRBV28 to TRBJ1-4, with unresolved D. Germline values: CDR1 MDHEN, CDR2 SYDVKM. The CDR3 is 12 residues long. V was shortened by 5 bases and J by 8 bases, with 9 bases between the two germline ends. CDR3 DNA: TGTGCCAGCAGTGGGCCTCCCGAAAAACTGTTTTTT. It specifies CASSGPPEKLFF.

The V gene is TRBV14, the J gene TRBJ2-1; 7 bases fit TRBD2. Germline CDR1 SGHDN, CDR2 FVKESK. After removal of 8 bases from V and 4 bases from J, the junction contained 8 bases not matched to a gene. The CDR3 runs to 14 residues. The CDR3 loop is CASATSSNYNEQFF. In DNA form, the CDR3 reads TGTGCCAGCGCGACTAGCTCCAATTACAATGAGCAGTTCTTC.

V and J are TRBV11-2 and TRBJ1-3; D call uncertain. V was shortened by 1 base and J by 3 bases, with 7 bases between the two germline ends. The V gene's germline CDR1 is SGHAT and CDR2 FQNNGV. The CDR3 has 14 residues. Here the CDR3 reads CASSLAIGGNTIYF. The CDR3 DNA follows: TGTGCCAGCAGCTTAGCCATCGGTGGAAACACCATATATTTT.

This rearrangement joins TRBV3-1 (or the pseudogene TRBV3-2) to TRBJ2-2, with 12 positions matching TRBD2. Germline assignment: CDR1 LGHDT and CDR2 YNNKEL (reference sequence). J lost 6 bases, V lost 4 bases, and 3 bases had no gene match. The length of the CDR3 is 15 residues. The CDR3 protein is CASSPTSGSSGELFF. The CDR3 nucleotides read TGTGCCAGCAGCCCGACTAGCGGGAGCTCCGGGGAGCTGTTTTTT.

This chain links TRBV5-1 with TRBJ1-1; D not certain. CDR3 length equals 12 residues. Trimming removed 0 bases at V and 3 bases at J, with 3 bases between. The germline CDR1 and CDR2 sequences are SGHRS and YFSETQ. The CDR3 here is CASSLADTEAFF. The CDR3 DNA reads TGCGCCAGCAGCTTGGCGGACACTGAAGCTTTCTTT.

CDR3: CASSLNAGARGANYGYTF. In nucleotides, the CDR3 is TGTGCCAGCAGCTTAAACGCGGGGGCTAGGGGAGCTAACTATGGCTACACCTTC. This sequence joins TRBV7-3 and TRBJ1-2; tentative D call: TRBD1 (6 bases). This CDR3 has 18 amino acids. From germline, CDR1 is SGHTA and CDR2 FQGTGA. The V end lost 1 base, the J end lost 0 bases, and 18 bases lay between the germline ends.

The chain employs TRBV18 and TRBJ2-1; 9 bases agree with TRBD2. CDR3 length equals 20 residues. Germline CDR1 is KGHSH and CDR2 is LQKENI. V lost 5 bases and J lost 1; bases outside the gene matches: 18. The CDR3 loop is CASSAQESAGGPRSYNEQFF. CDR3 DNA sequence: TGTGCCAGCTCAGCACAGGAGAGTGCGGGAGGGCCTAGATCCTACAATGAGCAGTTCTTC.